The 10 T cell receptor beta chains in this list originate from one sample, sequenced in a study of shared clonotypes between healthy human individuals. Sequenced by immunoSEQ multiplex PCR; TCRdb stores in-frame clones only, minus some. Of more than 550,000 clones listed, about 92% are singletons. The sample was memory CD8+ T cells from PBMCs. Subset here: CD45RO+ cells pooled with CCR7-negative TemRA cells. All receptors come from a man aged 18 to 29 in good health. Some clones in this sample may be carry-over from other donors' samples.

This clone showed up many times. Within the sample, other DNA sequences also encode this same CDR3. V usage is TRBV4-3 and J usage is TRBJ2-1, with 7 positions matching TRBD2. Germline loops: CDR1 LGHNA, CDR2 YSLEER. The CDR3 has 15 residues. Unmatched junction bases numbered 4, after V lost 1 base and J lost 4 bases. The CDR3 DNA reads TGCGCCAGCAGCCAAGCCAGCGGGGATTACAATGAGCAGTTCTTC. This gives the protein CASSQASGDYNEQFF.

This clone was counted only a few times. The rearrangement links TRBV11-2 to TRBJ1-1; a weak D match, TRBD1 (5 bases). CDR3 length: 11 residues. V gave up 7 bases and J gave up 6 bases, with 9 bases separating them. CDR1 and CDR2 (germline): SGHAT, FQNNGV. The CDR3 nucleotides are TGTGCCAGCACCCAGGGCCCTGAAGCTTTCTTT. Protein: CASTQGPEAFF. Looking up the rest from reference TRBV11-2 and TRBJ1-1 gives the full variable domain: EAGVAQSPRYKIIEKRQSVAFWCNPISGHATLYWYQQILGQGPKLLIQFQNNGVVDDSQLPKDRFSAERLKGVDSTLKIQPAKLEDSAVYLCASTQGPEAFFGQGTRLTVV.

V and J are TRBV2 and TRBJ2-2; D ambiguous. Germline CDR1 SNHLY, CDR2 FYNNEI. V was clipped by 4 bases and J by 6 bases, with 12 bases between them. The CDR3 consists of 14 residues. The CDR3 reads CASSGLGFAGELFF. CDR3 nucleotides: TGTGCCAGCAGTGGGCTCGGGTTCGCCGGGGAGCTGTTTTTT.

V and J are TRBV9 and TRBJ1-5; D may be TRBD1 (5 bases). Between the trimmed V and J ends, which lost 3 bases and 0 bases, there was a span of 10 bases. The CDR3 sequence is 15 residues long. Germline values: CDR1 SGDLS, CDR2 YYNGEE. The DNA for the CDR3 is TGTGCCAGCAGCGAGCACGGGACTAGCAATCAGCCCCAGCATTTT. Amino acid sequence: CASSEHGTSNQPQHF.

The chain uses TRBV5-4 and TRBJ2-6; the D is unclear. Germline values: CDR1 SGHNT, CDR2 YYREEE (reference sequence). Trimming took off 2 bases at V and 1 base at J, with 7 bases between the two ends. The CDR3 contains 15 residues. The CDR3 bases are TGTGCCAGCAGCTTTTGGTCATCTGGGGCCAACGTCCTGACTTTC. Amino acid sequence: CASSFWSSGANVLTF. The full variable domain, its missing parts supplied by reference TRBV5-4 and TRBJ2-6, is ETGVTQSPTHLIKTRGQQVTLRCSSQSGHNTVSWYQQALGQGPQFIFQYYREEENGRGNFPPRFSGLQFPNYSSELNVNALELDDSALYLCASSFWSSGANVLTFGAGSRLTVL.

The chain carries TRBV28 and TRBJ2-5; TRBD1 matches 10 bases. The CDR3 runs to 13 residues. V shed 6 bases, J shed 5 bases, and the junction held 3 bases outside the gene matches. Germline CDR1 MDHEN, CDR2 SYDVKM. CDR3 loop: CASSMDRGETQYF. The DNA for the CDR3 is TGTGCCAGCAGCATGGACAGGGGGGAGACCCAGTACTTC.

This clone was seen a few times. V is TRBV25-1 and J is TRBJ1-3; D unresolved. The CDR3 extends over 13 amino acids. Germline CDR1 MGHDK, CDR2 SYGVNS. V lost 3 bases and J 1 base, leaving 4 bases between the germline ends. The CDR3 loop reads CASSDRSGNTIYF. CDR3 in DNA: TGTGCCAGCAGTGACAGGTCTGGAAACACCATATATTTT. Full variable domain (outside the CDR3, taken from reference TRBV25-1 and TRBJ1-3): EADIYQTPRYLVIGTGKKITLECSQTMGHDKMYWYQQDPGMELHLIHYSYGVNSTEKGDLSSESTVSRIRTEHFPLTLESARPSHTSQYLCASSDRSGNTIYFGEGSWLTVV.

The chain couples TRBV7-2 to TRBJ2-7; the D gene could be TRBD1 or TRBD2 (5 bases each). The V end was cut by 5 bases, the J end by 6 bases, with 23 bases between. Germline assignment: CDR1 SGHTA and CDR2 FQGNSA. This CDR3 spans 16 amino acids. Here the CDR3 DNA reads TGTGCCAGCAGCCGAGGGGTCACGGTTACCTGGGGCGAGCAGTACTTC. Protein product: CASSRGVTVTWGEQYF.

The V gene is TRBV7-7, the J gene TRBJ2-2; D is perhaps TRBD2 (6 bases). The CDR3 spans 14 residues. Germline CDR1 and CDR2: SSHAT and FNYEAQ (reference sequence). V was trimmed by 3 bases and J by 6 bases, leaving 11 bases between them. The CDR3 reads CASSFLEGAGELFF. As DNA, the CDR3 is TGTGCCAGCAGCTTCCTGGAGGGCGCCGGGGAGCTGTTTTTT.

The chain is built from TRBV19 and TRBJ2-1; D may match TRBD1 or TRBD2 (5 bases each). Germline values: CDR1 LNHDA, CDR2 SQIVND (reference sequence). The V end lost 4 bases, the J end lost 8 bases, and 18 bases lay between the germline ends. CDR3 length equals 15 residues. The CDR3 DNA follows: TGTGCCAGTAGTAACCGGGACGGAGGAAGGTATGAGCAGTTCTTC. This gives the protein CASSNRDGGRYEQFF.